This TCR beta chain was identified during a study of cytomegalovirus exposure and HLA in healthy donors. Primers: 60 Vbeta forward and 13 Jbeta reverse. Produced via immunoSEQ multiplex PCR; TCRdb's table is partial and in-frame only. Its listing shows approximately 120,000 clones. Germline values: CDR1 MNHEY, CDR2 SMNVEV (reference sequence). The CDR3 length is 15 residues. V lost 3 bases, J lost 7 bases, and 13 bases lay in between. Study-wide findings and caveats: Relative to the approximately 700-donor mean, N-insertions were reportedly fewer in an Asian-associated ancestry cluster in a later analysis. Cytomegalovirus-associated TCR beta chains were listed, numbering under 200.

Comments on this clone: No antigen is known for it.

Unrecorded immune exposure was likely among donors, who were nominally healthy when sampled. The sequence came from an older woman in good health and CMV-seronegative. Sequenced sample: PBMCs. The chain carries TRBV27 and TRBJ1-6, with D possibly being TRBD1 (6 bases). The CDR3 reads CASSFGQGINSPLHF. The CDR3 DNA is TGTGCCAGCAGTTTTGGGCAGGGGATCAATTCACCCCTCCACTTT.